The text below deals with one T cell receptor beta chain. This CDR3 is built from 15 residues. The germline V gene has CDR1 SNHLY and CDR2 FYNNEI. Trimming took off 7 bases at V and 4 bases at J, with 20 bases between the two ends. The sample originates from a study of CD8+ T cells in alopecia areata. cDNA prepared by RNA extraction and subsequent reverse transcription served as the template for sequencing. Profiled with immunoSEQ multiplex PCR; TCRdb holds only in-frame clones, not every one. Of 200,000 to 250,000 clones listed, roughly 57% are singletons. The starting material was CD4+ T cells sorted from blood, obtained at week 0. This chain links TRBV2 with TRBJ2-7, with TRBD1 as a possible D gene (6 bases). The sequence was obtained from a human donor with alopecia areata. Here the CDR3 DNA reads TGTGCCAGCACCCCCAGGTGGGGACACGGTTACGAGCAGTACTTC. This gives the protein CASTPRWGHGYEQYF.